This T cell receptor (beta chain) was identified during a study of blood T cell repertoires in COVID-19. At the level of the study: From the United States, Italy and Spain came samples of acute and convalescent COVID-19. PBMCs, B-cell-depleted T cells, or T cells were the source of the cDNA or gDNA that made up the material.

CDR1 is SEHNR and CDR2 is FQNEAQ in the germline V gene (reference sequence). This CDR3 region has 14 residues. The trim removed 6 bases at V and 15 bases at J, leaving 8 bases unmatched. The repertoire was sequenced with immunoSEQ multiplex PCR; TCRdb's copy has only in-frame clones and lacks some. The data show 80,000 to 100,000 clones, 75% to 85% seen once. The TCR originated in a human donor in a cohort sampled during active COVID-19. Sequencing was performed on peripheral blood. The chain combines TRBV7-9 with TRBJ2-1; 16 nucleotides line up with TRBD2. The chain's CDR3 is CASRLSGLAGGPFF. The CDR3 region has the DNA TGTGCCAGCAGACTCTCGGGACTAGCGGGAGGGCCGTTCTTC.